Listed below are T cell receptor beta chains from one sample, sequenced in a study of blood T cell repertoires in COVID-19. Sequencing was performed with immunoSEQ multiplex PCR; in TCRdb, only in-frame clones are kept and a portion is missing. Of roughly 200,000 clones listed, approximately 86% are singletons. The specimen sequenced was peripheral blood. The receptor source for this set is a man aged 55 to 70 with acute or convalescent COVID-19. Each CDR3 is given with its conserved first and last residue. The D gene is left open where the match is weak. The listing skips clone size in some rows; elsewhere it reads once, few, many or a size class.

size: NA; D: TRBD1; J: TRBJ1-4; V: TRBV4-1; DNA: TGCGCCAGCAGCCTAACCGGGACAGGGGGCGAAAAACTGTTTTTT; CDR3: CASSLTGTGGEKLFF
size: NA; D: TRBD2; J: TRBJ2-1; V: TRBV7-3; DNA: TGTGCCAGCAGCTTTAGTAGTAGCGGGGCCTATGAGCAGTTCTTC; CDR3: CASSFSSSGAYEQFF
size: NA; D: TRBD1; J: TRBJ1-2; V: TRBV2; DNA: TGTGCCAGCAGGGCCGGGACAGAGTATGGCTACACCTTC; CDR3: CASRAGTEYGYTF
size: NA; D: TRBD2; J: TRBJ2-5; V: TRBV5-1; DNA: TGCGCCAGCAGCCCCGGGGCTCGACTAGCGGAAGAGACCCAGTACTTC; CDR3: CASSPGARLAEETQYF
size: NA; D: NA; J: TRBJ2-3; V: TRBV18; DNA: TGTGCCAGCTCACGGACTGTAACAGATACGCAGTATTTT; CDR3: CASSRTVTDTQYF
size: NA; D: NA; J: TRBJ2-2; V: TRBV6-6; DNA: TGTGCCAGCAGTCGCGCGGCCCCGGGGGAGCTGTTTTTT; CDR3: CASSRAAPGELFF
size: NA; D: TRBD1; J: TRBJ1-5; V: TRBV4-1; DNA: TGCGCCAGCAGCCCTACCAGGGGACAGAGCAATCAGCCCCAGCATTTT; CDR3: CASSPTRGQSNQPQHF
size: few; D: NA; J: TRBJ1-5; V: TRBV12-5; DNA: TGTGCTAGTGCCGTCGGACAACTAAATCAGCCCCAGCATTTT; CDR3: CASAVGQLNQPQHF
size: NA; D: TRBD1; J: TRBJ2-5; V: TRBV19; DNA: TGTGCCAGTAGTATTATGGGGACAGGACCGCAAGAGACCCAGTACTTC; CDR3: CASSIMGTGPQETQYF
size: NA; D: TRBD2; J: TRBJ2-3; V: TRBV29-1; DNA: TGCAGCGTTGCAACTAGCGGACTCACAGATACGCAGTATTTT; CDR3: CSVATSGLTDTQYF
size: NA; D: NA; J: TRBJ2-7; V: TRBV12-3/TRBV12-4; DNA: TGTGCCAGCAGTTCTCAGGGGTACGAGCAGTACTTC; CDR3: CASSSQGYEQYF
size: NA; D: NA; J: TRBJ2-1; V: TRBV11-3; DNA: TGTGCCAGCAGCTTACAGCAGGGCTCCTACAATGAGCAGTTCTTC; CDR3: CASSLQQGSYNEQFF
size: NA; D: TRBD2; J: TRBJ2-1; V: TRBV19; DNA: TGTGCCAGTAGTATCAGGGTTAACGGGGGGGCCGGTAATGAGCAGTTCTTC; CDR3: CASSIRVNGGAGNEQFF
size: NA; D: TRBD1; J: TRBJ1-1; V: TRBV2; DNA: TGTGCCAGCAGTCCTCCCAGGGGGCGGAAAGGTTTCTTT; CDR3: CASSPPRGRKGFF
size: NA; D: NA; J: TRBJ2-7; V: TRBV18; DNA: TGTGCCAGCTCACCACGTTCTGGCGGATCCTACGAGCAGTACTTC; CDR3: CASSPRSGGSYEQYF
size: NA; D: TRBD2; J: TRBJ2-7; V: TRBV6-1; DNA: TGTGCCAGCAGTGAACCGGGGGGGGCTAGCTACGAGCAGTACTTC; CDR3: CASSEPGGASYEQYF
size: NA; D: NA; J: TRBJ1-2; V: TRBV11-2; DNA: TGTGCCAGCAGCCGACCGACAACGAACTATGGCTACACCTTC; CDR3: CASSRPTTNYGYTF
size: NA; D: TRBD2; J: TRBJ2-5; V: TRBV5-1; DNA: TGCGCCAGCGGACTAGCGGGGGAACCCCAAGAGACCCAGTACTTC; CDR3: CASGLAGEPQETQYF
size: NA; D: TRBD1; J: TRBJ2-1; V: TRBV5-1; DNA: TGCGCCAGCAGCTTGTGGACAGGAGGCAATGAGCAGTTCTTC; CDR3: CASSLWTGGNEQFF
size: NA; D: TRBD2; J: TRBJ2-1; V: TRBV7-3; DNA: TGTGCCAGCAGCCCCGTCCCATTGGCGGGGGGCATCAATGAGCAGTTCTTC; CDR3: CASSPVPLAGGINEQFF
size: NA; D: NA; J: TRBJ2-3; V: TRBV5-5; DNA: TGTGCCAGCAGCTTGGGAGGGGGTGGAAACCCAGATACGCAGTATTTT; CDR3: CASSLGGGGNPDTQYF
size: NA; D: NA; J: TRBJ2-3; V: TRBV7-9; DNA: TGTGCCAGCACGCCCTGGGGGACTTCCACAGATACGCAGTATTTT; CDR3: CASTPWGTSTDTQYF
size: NA; D: NA; J: TRBJ2-7; V: TRBV19; DNA: TGTGCCAGTAGTATACCGGGACATGGTCCCTACGAGCAGTACTTC; CDR3: CASSIPGHGPYEQYF
size: NA; D: NA; J: TRBJ2-3; V: TRBV4-2; DNA: TGTGCCAGCAGCCAAGATGGGGGGTTCGGCACAGATACGCAGTATTTT; CDR3: CASSQDGGFGTDTQYF
size: few; D: TRBD1; J: TRBJ1-1; V: TRBV3-1/TRBV3-2; DNA: TGTGCCAGCAGCCAAGAGGGACAGAGAAACACTGAAGCTTTCTTT; CDR3: CASSQEGQRNTEAFF
size: NA; D: NA; J: TRBJ2-3; V: TRBV14; DNA: TGTGCCAGCAGCACCCGGGTCAGCACAGATACGCAGTATTTT; CDR3: CASSTRVSTDTQYF
size: NA; D: TRBD1; J: TRBJ2-7; V: TRBV5-4; DNA: TGTGCCAGCAGCTGGGGGTCCGGGACAGCGAAATACGAGCAGTACTTC; CDR3: CASSWGSGTAKYEQYF
size: NA; D: TRBD1; J: TRBJ2-7; V: TRBV5-1; DNA: TGCGCCAGCAGCATCACCGGGACAGACTCCTACGAGCAGTACTTC; CDR3: CASSITGTDSYEQYF
size: NA; D: NA; J: TRBJ1-5; V: TRBV28; DNA: TGTGCCAGCAGCGGCAGGCTGAATCAGCCCCAGCATTTT; CDR3: CASSGRLNQPQHF
size: NA; D: NA; J: TRBJ1-6; V: TRBV19; DNA: TGTGCCAGTAGTATTGGGCAGGTGAATTCACCCCTCCACTTT; CDR3: CASSIGQVNSPLHF
size: NA; D: NA; J: TRBJ1-1; V: TRBV29-1; DNA: TGCAGCGTCGAATTGCCTGAGTACACTGAAGCTTTCTTT; CDR3: CSVELPEYTEAFF
size: NA; D: TRBD1; J: TRBJ1-1; V: TRBV18; DNA: TGTGCCAGCTCATCTCAGACAGGGGGTAGCACTGAAGCTTTCTTT; CDR3: CASSSQTGGSTEAFF
size: NA; D: TRBD1; J: TRBJ2-2; V: TRBV9; DNA: TGTGCCAGCAGCGCTCACAGGGGGTACACCGGGGAGCTGTTTTTT; CDR3: CASSAHRGYTGELFF
size: NA; D: NA; J: TRBJ2-7; V: TRBV11-2; DNA: TGTGCCAGCAGCCACTACGCTCGATCCTACGAGCAGTACTTC; CDR3: CASSHYARSYEQYF
size: NA; D: NA; J: TRBJ2-5; V: TRBV7-6; DNA: TGTGCCAGCAGCACCCGTCGGTCGTACCAAGAGACCCAGTACTTC; CDR3: CASSTRRSYQETQYF
size: NA; D: TRBD1; J: TRBJ2-7; V: TRBV2; DNA: TGTGCCAGCAGTGAAGCGGCAGGGGGACCCTACGAGCAGTACTTC; CDR3: CASSEAAGGPYEQYF
size: NA; D: TRBD2; J: TRBJ2-3; V: TRBV7-9; DNA: TGTGCCCTAAAGGCGGGGGTGCCAGATACGCAGTATTTT; CDR3: CALKAGVPDTQYF
size: NA; D: NA; J: TRBJ1-5; V: TRBV19; DNA: TGTGCCAGTAAGGGCCAGGGCCCCTTCCTCCAGCCCCAGCATTTT; CDR3: CASKGQGPFLQPQHF
size: NA; D: TRBD1; J: TRBJ2-7; V: TRBV29-1; DNA: TGCAGCGTTGGGCAGGGGGCGTACGAGCAGTACTTC; CDR3: CSVGQGAYEQYF
size: NA; D: TRBD1; J: TRBJ1-1; V: TRBV5-1; DNA: TGCGCCAGCAGCCGTGGACAGGGAAATACTGAAGCTTTCTTT; CDR3: CASSRGQGNTEAFF
size: NA; D: NA; J: TRBJ2-1; V: TRBV9; DNA: TGTGCCAGCAGCGCCGACATTCCAAATGAGCAGTTCTTC; CDR3: CASSADIPNEQFF